Detailed here is one T cell receptor (beta chain). In the source study's methods: By means of reference gene primer amplification, nucleated cell counts were estimated. The table came from immunoSEQ multiplex PCR; TCRdb's copy has only in-frame clones and leaves some out. D and trimming come from the DNA, and the V and J calls and clone size come from that table. The sample lists approximately 250,000 clones; approximately 86% were seen once. Deletions cut 2 bases from V and 0 bases from J, with 5 bases between. Germline-derived CDR1 and CDR2 are LGHDT and YNNKEL (reference sequence). The CDR3 runs to 13 residues. This record belongs to a study of blood T cell repertoires in COVID-19. Overall study context: Specimens from acute and convalescent COVID-19 originated in the United States, Italy and Spain. T cells, B-cell-depleted T cells, or PBMCs provided the cDNA or gDNA that served as material.

The TCR was taken from a man younger than 40 with active or convalescent COVID-19. What was sequenced was peripheral blood. J is TRBJ2-7 and V is TRBV3-1 (or the pseudogene TRBV3-2); D is uncertain. Here the CDR3 reads CASSQHNSYEQYF. The DNA for the CDR3 is TGTGCCAGCAGCCAACACAACTCCTACGAGCAGTACTTC.